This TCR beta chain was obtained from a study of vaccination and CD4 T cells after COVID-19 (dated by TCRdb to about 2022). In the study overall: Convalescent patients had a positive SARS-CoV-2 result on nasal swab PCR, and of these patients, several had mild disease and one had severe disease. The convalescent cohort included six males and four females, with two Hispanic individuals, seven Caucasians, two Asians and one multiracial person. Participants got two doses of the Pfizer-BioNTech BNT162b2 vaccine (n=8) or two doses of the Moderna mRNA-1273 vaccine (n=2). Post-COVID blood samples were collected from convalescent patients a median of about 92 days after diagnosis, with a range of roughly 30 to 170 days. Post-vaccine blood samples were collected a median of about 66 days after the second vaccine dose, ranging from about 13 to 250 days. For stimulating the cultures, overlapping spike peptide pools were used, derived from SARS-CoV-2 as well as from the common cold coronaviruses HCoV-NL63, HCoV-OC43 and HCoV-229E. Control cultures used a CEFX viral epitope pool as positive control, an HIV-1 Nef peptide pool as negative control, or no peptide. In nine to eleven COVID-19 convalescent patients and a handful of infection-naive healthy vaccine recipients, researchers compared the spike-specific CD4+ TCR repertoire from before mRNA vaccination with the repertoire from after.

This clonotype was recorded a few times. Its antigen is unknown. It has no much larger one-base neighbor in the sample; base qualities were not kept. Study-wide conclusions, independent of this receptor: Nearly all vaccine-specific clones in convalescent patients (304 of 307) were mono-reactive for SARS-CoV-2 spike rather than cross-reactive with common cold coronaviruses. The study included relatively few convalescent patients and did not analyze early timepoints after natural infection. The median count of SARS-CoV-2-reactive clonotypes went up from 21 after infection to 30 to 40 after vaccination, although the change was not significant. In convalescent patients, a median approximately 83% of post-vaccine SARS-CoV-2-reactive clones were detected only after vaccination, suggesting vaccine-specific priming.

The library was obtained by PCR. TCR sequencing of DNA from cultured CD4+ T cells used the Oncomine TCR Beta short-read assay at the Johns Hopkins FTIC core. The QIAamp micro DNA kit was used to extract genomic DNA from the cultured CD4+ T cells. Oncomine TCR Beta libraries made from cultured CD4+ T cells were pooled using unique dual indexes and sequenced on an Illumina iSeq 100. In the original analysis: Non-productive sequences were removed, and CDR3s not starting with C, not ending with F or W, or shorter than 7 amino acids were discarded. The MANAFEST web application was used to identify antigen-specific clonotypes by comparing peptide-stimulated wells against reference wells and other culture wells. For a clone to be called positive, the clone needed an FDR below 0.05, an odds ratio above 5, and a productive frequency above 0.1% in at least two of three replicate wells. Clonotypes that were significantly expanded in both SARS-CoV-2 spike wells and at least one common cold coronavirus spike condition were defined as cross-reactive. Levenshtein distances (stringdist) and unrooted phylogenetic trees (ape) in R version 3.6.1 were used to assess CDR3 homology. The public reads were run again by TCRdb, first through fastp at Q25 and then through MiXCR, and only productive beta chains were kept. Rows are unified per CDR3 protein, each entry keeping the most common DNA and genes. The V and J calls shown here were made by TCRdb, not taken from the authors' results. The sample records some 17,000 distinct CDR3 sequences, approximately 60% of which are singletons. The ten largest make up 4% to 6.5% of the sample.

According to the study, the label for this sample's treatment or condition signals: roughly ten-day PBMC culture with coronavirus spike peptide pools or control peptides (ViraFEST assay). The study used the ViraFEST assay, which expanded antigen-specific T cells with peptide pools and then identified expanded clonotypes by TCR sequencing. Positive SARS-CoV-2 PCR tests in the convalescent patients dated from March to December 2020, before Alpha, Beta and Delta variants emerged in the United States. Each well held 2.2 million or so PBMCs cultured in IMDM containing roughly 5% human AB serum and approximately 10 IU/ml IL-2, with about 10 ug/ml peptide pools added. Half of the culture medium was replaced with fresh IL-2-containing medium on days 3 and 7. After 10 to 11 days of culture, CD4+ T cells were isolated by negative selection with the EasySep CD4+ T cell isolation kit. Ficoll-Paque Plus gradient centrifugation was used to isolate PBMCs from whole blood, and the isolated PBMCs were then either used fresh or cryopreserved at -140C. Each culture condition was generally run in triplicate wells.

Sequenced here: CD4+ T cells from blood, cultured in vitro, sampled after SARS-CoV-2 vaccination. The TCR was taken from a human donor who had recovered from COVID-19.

At the DNA level, the sequence is TGTGCCAGCAGCTTAGTCCTTGCAGGGAACACTGAAGCTTTCTTT. Its translation is CASSLVLAGNTEAFF. The V and J genes are TRBV7-9 and TRBJ1-1, with no confident D gene call. Including the terminal cysteine and phenylalanine, the CDR3 comprises 15 residues. Of the read, only the CDR3 DNA is kept; its 45 bases are in frame from base 1. Based on the germline V gene (reference sequence), the CDR1 and CDR2 sequences are SEHNR and FQNEAQ. The germline ends are 10 bases apart after V is trimmed by 1 base and J by 1 base.